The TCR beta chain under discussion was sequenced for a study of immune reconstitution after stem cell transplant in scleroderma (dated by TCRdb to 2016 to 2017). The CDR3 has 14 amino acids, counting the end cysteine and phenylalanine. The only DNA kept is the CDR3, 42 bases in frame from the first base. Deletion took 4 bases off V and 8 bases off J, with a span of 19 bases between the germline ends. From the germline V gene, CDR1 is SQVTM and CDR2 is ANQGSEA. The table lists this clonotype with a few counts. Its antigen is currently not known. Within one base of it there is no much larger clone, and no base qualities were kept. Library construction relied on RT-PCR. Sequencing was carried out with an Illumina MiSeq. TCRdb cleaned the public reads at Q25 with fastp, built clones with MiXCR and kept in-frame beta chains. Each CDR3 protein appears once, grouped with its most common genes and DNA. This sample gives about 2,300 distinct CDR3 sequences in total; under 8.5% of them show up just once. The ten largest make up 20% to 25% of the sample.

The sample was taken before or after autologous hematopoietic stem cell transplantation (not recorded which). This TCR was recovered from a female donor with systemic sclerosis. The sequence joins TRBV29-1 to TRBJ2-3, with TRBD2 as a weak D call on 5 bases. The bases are TGCAGCGTTGCGAGGGCACAGCCCTCGGGTACGCAGTATTTT. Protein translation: CSVARAQPSGTQYF.